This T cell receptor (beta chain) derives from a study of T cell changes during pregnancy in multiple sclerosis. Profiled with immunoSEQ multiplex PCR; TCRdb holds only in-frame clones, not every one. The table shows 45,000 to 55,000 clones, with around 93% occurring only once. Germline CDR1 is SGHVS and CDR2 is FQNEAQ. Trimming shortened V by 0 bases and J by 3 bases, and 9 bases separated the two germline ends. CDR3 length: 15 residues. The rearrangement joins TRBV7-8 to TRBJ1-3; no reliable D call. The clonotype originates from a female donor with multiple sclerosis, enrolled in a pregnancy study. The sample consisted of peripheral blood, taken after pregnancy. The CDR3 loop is CASSLASTDGNTIYF. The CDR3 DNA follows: TGTGCCAGCAGCTTAGCTTCAACAGATGGAAACACCATATATTTT.